This T cell receptor beta chain was sequenced during a study of beta chain features in type 1 diabetes listed by TCRdb under 2018. Study-level background: Mean age, gender distribution, total cell number and subset yield were not different between patients and healthy donors. A total of roughly 98,000,000 sorted cells were examined across all samples, and a strong correlation was observed between cell number per subset and RNA yield. In the study, recently diagnosed type 1 diabetes patients and matched healthy donors were compared on the TCRB repertoires of their sorted circulating CD4+ T cell subsets. Regulatory and stem cell-like memory subsets were obtained from only 8 patients and about eight healthy donors, while naive and central memory subsets were obtained from all 30 or so donors.

All of the isolated RNA was reverse transcribed with the High Capacity cDNA Reverse Transcription Kit, so expressed TCRB transcripts were sequenced. Deep immunoSEQ sequencing was performed on naive, central memory and regulatory T cell samples, with an average of about 4 million total reads per sample. Sorted cells were lysed in RLT buffer and RNA was extracted with DNase-treated RNeasy Micro or Mini kits, depending on cell number. Each cell subset was processed on its own to prevent cross-contamination, while patient and healthy donor samples were processed together. The immunoSEQ multiplex PCR was used to amplify TCRB sequences from cDNA, generating 87-bp fragments that spanned the CDR3 region. Sequencing of the amplicons was done on the Illumina HiSeq platform. The paper's processing steps were these. Synthetic template baselines were used to correct PCR bias computationally, reads within Hamming distance 2 were collapsed, and singletons that could not be merged were discarded. Reads were aligned against IMGT so that V, D and J genes, CDR3 length and insertions or deletions at six rearrangement sites could be assigned. Within each subset, clonotype counts were normalized to the number of sorted cells before true diversity and Gini coefficients were calculated with the tcR R package. The overlap coefficient, calculated on TCRB nucleotide sequences, was used to measure repertoire sharing. Out-of-frame TCRB sequences from naive cells were analyzed to stand in for the pre-selection repertoire. What TCRdb holds here is the immuneACCESS table cut down to in-frame rearrangements. Part of the clones is not present; checked against another copy, under half of the missing clones reflect an unresolved V gene, and the others are unexplained. V and J calls and clone size are given by that table; D and trimming were obtained from the DNA. For this sample there are a few hundred thousand clones; around 16% appear just once. Of the sample, approximately 0.086% falls within the top ten clones.

General findings and caveats noted by the study authors: Type 1 diabetes patients showed a moderate but significant shortening of TCRB CDR3 length in all four CD4+ subsets. Because the HLA sub-analyses included only small numbers of individuals, any influence of HLA type on TCRB rearrangement was left unresolved. Sequencing cDNA rather than genomic DNA could over-represent highly expressing activated cells, although activation and CD3 levels did not differ between groups. At VDJ recombination sites, patients with type 1 diabetes made fewer insertions and deleted more nucleotides, a pattern implying thymic rearrangement abnormalities. Naive, central memory and regulatory TCRB repertoires appeared to be more alike among patients than among healthy donors. Shorter templates might have been favored by PCR, but patient and control samples were amplified and corrected together, so both groups would have been affected equally by any skew.

Each donor gave one peripheral blood draw, about 100 mL on average, collected into heparinised tubes. Using a panel that included CD45RO, CCR7, CD25, CD127, CD95 and CD27, naive, central memory, regulatory and stem cell-like memory CD4+ T cells were sorted on a BD FACSAria II. Every sorted population had a purity above 95%. Right away, PBMCs were isolated by Lymphoprep density gradient centrifugation and were stained directly, with no culture step. So that batch effects would be minimized, each experiment stained and sorted samples in pairs, pairing one healthy donor with one patient. This clone was observed a handful of times. The target of this receptor is not known. No quality values exist for individual bases; no much larger clone is one base distant. V is clipped by 1 base and J by 3 bases, and the sequence between their germline boundaries is 11 bases long. From cysteine to phenylalanine, the CDR3 is 15 amino acids long. The read is trimmed to its CDR3 DNA, 45 bases read in frame from base 1. Reading the germline V gene (reference sequence) gives CDR1 SEHNR and CDR2 FQNEAQ.

The chain employs TRBV7-9 and TRBJ2-3, with the D gene not clear enough to name. Sequenced material: naive CD4+ T cells from blood. The cell subset or site label, read with the paper, signifies: true naive CD4+ T cells. This receptor was identified in a man in his thirties or forties with type 1 diabetes. The CDR3 reads CASSLVYSRTDTQYF. At the DNA level, the sequence is TGTGCCAGCAGCTTAGTTTACTCCCGAACAGATACGCAGTATTTT.